This T cell receptor beta chain was observed in a study of T cell repertoires in cytomegalovirus infection. Study details: Public TCR beta signatures indicated both CMV infection and matching HLA type.

The CDR3 is made up of 13 amino acids. Germline V CDR1 and CDR2: SNHLY, FYNNEI. Trimming removed 7 bases at V and 5 bases at J, with 14 bases between. With respect to this clonotype: Antigen unknown.

In TCRdb, the reads were re-called with MiXCR into one record per CDR3 protein. The repertoire holds 650,000 to 900,000 distinct CDR3 sequences, with 30% to 35% as singletons. Sequenced here: cultured CD8+ T cells from PBMCs, sampled from culture after CMV antigen stimulation. This rearrangement joins TRBV2 to TRBJ1-2, with TRBD1 as a possible D gene (5 bases). This TCR derives from a human donor in good health (CMV status not recorded). Some clones in this sample may be carry-over from other donors' samples. In nucleotides, the CDR3 is TGTGCCAGCATACCGGGGCGACTTTATGGCTACACCTTC. Protein product: CASIPGRLYGYTF.